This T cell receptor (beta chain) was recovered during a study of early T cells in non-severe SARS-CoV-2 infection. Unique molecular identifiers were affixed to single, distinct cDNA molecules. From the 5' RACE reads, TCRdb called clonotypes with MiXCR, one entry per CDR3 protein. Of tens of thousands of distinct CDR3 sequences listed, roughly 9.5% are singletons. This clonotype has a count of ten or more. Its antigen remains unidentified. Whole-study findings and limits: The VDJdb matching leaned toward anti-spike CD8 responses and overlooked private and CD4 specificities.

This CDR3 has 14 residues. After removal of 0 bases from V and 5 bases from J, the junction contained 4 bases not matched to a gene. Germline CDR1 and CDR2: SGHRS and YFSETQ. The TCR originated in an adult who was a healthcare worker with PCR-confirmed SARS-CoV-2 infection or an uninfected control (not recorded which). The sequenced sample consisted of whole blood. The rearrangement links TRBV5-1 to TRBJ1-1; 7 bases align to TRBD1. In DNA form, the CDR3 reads TGCGCCAGCAGCTTGGACAAACAGGGGACTGAAGCTTTCTTT. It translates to CASSLDKQGTEAFF.